A single sample gave rise to the 25 T cell receptor beta chains below, sequenced in a study of blood T cell repertoires in COVID-19. Assay used: immunoSEQ multiplex PCR; TCRdb lists only in-frame clones, some missing. The sample yields roughly 400,000 clones, approximately 90% seen once. Sequenced sample: PBMCs or T cells enriched from blood (not recorded which). The source of these receptors is a woman aged 40 to 49 who had been exposed to COVID-19.

The gene calls are TRBV19 and TRBJ1-1; a weak D match, TRBD1 (6 bases). The CDR3 loop spans 12 amino acids. V shed 8 bases and J shed 4 bases, with 11 bases lying between them. Germline CDR1 reads LNHDA; CDR2 reads SQIVND (reference sequence). CDR3 sequence: CASGVGATEAFF. The CDR3 bases are TGTGCCAGTGGTGTGGGGGCCACTGAAGCTTTCTTT.

A few counts support this clone. This chain uses TRBV9 with TRBJ2-7, with D perhaps TRBD1 (5 bases). From germline, CDR1 is SGDLS and CDR2 YYNGEE. CDR3 size: 16 residues. The V end was cut by 4 bases, the J end by 1 base, with 18 bases between. The CDR3 DNA reads TGTGCCAGCAGCAGAGGTGGGGCAGGGATTTCCTACGAGCAGTACTTC. As protein: CASSRGGAGISYEQYF.

The chain links TRBV5-5 to TRBJ1-1, with 7 bases aligning to TRBD1. Germline V gives CDR1 SGHKS, CDR2 YYEKEE (reference sequence). After removal of 2 bases from V and 5 bases from J, the junction contained 6 bases not matched to a gene. The CDR3 has 14 residues. This CDR3 reads CASSLQGLGTEAFF. The DNA of the CDR3 is TGTGCCAGCAGCTTACAGGGGCTCGGTACTGAAGCTTTCTTT.

The chain links TRBV18 to TRBJ1-1, with 10 bases identical to TRBD1. CDR1 and CDR2 from the germline V gene are KGHSH and LQKENI. V was clipped by 8 bases and J by 5 bases; unmatched bases: 14. The CDR3 has 16 amino acids. The CDR3 region is CASTPTGTGVRTEAFF. Written as DNA, the CDR3 is TGTGCCAGCACCCCAACCGGGACAGGGGTTCGGACTGAAGCTTTCTTT.

The chain has TRBV6-1 and TRBJ1-6; a possible D gene is TRBD1 (5 bases). The CDR3 sequence is 13 residues long. V lost 2 bases and J lost 14, with 13 bases in between. Germline V lookup: CDR1 MNHNS, CDR2 SASEGT. CDR3 sequence: CASSELAGTSLHF. The CDR3 coding sequence is TGTGCCAGCAGTGAACTAGCGGGGACTTCCCTCCACTTT.

The gene calls are TRBV6-1 and TRBJ2-7; 13 bases fit TRBD2. The length of the CDR3 is 16 residues. Per the germline V gene, CDR1 is MNHNS and CDR2 is SASEGT. The V and J ends lost 0 bases and 3 bases, in that order; junction bases with no gene match: 2. This CDR3 is CASSEARTSGSYEQYF. CDR3 coding DNA: TGTGCCAGCAGTGAAGCTCGGACTAGCGGGAGCTACGAGCAGTACTTC.

The chain has TRBV11-3 and TRBJ2-7; a weak D match, TRBD2 (6 bases). The CDR3 consists of 13 residues. V lost 6 bases to trimming and J lost 6 bases, with 15 bases between them. The germline CDR1 and CDR2 sequences are SGHNT and YENEEA. The CDR3 is CASRDSGGREQYF. The CDR3 region has the DNA TGTGCCAGCAGGGATTCCGGGGGACGCGAGCAGTACTTC.

This sequence joins TRBV3-1 (or the pseudogene TRBV3-2) and TRBJ2-1, with TRBD2 matching 12 bases. This CDR3 is built from 13 residues. V trimming: 2 bases; J trimming: 16 bases; junction bases outside the gene matches: 6. Germline V CDR1 and CDR2: LGHDT, YNNKEL (reference sequence). The CDR3 protein is CASSQYLAGGLFF. The CDR3 region has the DNA TGTGCCAGCAGCCAATACCTAGCGGGGGGGCTATTCTTC.

This clone occurred once. The chain carries TRBV2 and TRBJ2-1; 10 bases match TRBD2. The junction had 6 bases not matched to a gene; V was cut back by 8 bases and J by 5 bases. The length of the CDR3 is 14 residues. From germline, CDR1 is SNHLY and CDR2 FYNNEI. The CDR3 is CASETSGLNNEQFF. For the CDR3, the DNA is TGTGCCAGCGAGACTAGCGGGCTCAACAATGAGCAGTTCTTC.

The V call is TRBV9, the J call TRBJ2-1; TRBD2 matches at 7 bases. This CDR3 has 16 amino acids. Germline CDR1 SGDLS, CDR2 YYNGEE. Trimming removed 0 bases from V and 5 bases from J; junction bases left unmatched: 8. The CDR3 coding sequence is TGTGCCAGCAGCGTAGGGGCCAGCGGGGCGAACAATGAGCAGTTCTTC. It yields the protein CASSVGASGANNEQFF.

V usage is TRBV19 and J usage is TRBJ1-2, with D possibly being TRBD1 (5 bases). CDR1 is LNHDA and CDR2 is SQIVND in the germline V gene (reference sequence). Trimming took off 7 bases at V and 0 bases at J, with 12 bases between the two ends. The CDR3 sequence is 14 residues long. The CDR3: CASTLGQTNYGYTF. The DNA for the CDR3 is TGTGCCAGTACCCTGGGGCAAACTAACTATGGCTACACCTTC.

This chain links TRBV2 with TRBJ1-5; D may be TRBD1 (5 bases). V shed 8 bases and J shed 5 bases, with 22 bases lying between them. The CDR3 has 16 amino acids. CDR1 and CDR2 from the germline V gene are SNHLY and FYNNEI. The CDR3 loop reads CASRQGREDGYQPQHF. DNA of the CDR3: TGTGCCAGCCGTCAGGGTCGCGAGGACGGGTATCAGCCCCAGCATTTT.

V gene TRBV21-1 combines with J gene TRBJ2-3; the tabulated D call, TRBD2, remains unverified against the DNA. TRBV21-1 is classified as a pseudogene. The CDR3 is made up of 14 amino acids. The CDR3 DNA reads TGTGCCAGCAGCAAAAATCCCTGCACAGATACGCAGTATTTT. It specifies CASSKNPCTDTQYF.

The V call is TRBV5-1, the J call TRBJ2-5; possible D gene TRBD1, 6 bases. This CDR3 has 15 amino acids. V was cut by 0 bases and J by 1 base, with 10 bases left in between. Germline assignment: CDR1 SGHRS and CDR2 YFSETQ. The CDR3 spells CASSLAQGTQETQYF. For the CDR3, the DNA is TGCGCCAGCAGCTTGGCACAGGGAACCCAAGAGACCCAGTACTTC.

This chain links TRBV19 with TRBJ2-7; 7 nucleotides line up with TRBD1. The germline V gene encodes CDR1 LNHDA and CDR2 SQIVND (reference sequence). V shed 6 bases and J 0 bases; nucleotides not matched to a gene: 5. This CDR3 contains 14 residues. Here the CDR3 DNA reads TGTGCCAGTAGAATCCGGGACAGCTCCTACGAGCAGTACTTC. Translating it yields CASRIRDSSYEQYF. The entire variable domain, with the rest obtained from reference TRBV19 and TRBJ2-7, is as follows: DGGITQSPKYLFRKEGQNVTLSCEQNLNHDAMYWYRQDPGQGLRLIYYSQIVNDFQKGDIAEGYSVSREKKESFPLTVTSAQKNPTAFYLCASRIRDSSYEQYFGPGTRLTVT.

This chain uses TRBV9 with TRBJ2-7; 9 bases agree with TRBD1. Per germline, CDR1 SGDLS and CDR2 YYNGEE. The junction had 5 bases not matched to a gene; V was cut back by 3 bases and J by 1 base. This CDR3 is built from 15 residues. In DNA, the CDR3 is TGTGCCAGCAGCGCCCGGGACAGGGATTCCTACGAGCAGTACTTC. Residues: CASSARDRDSYEQYF.

The V call is TRBV2, the J call TRBJ1-5; 8 positions agree with TRBD1. Germline loops: CDR1 SNHLY, CDR2 FYNNEI. V gave up 4 bases and J gave up 3 bases; unmatched junction bases: 5. The CDR3 is 15 amino acids. In DNA form, the CDR3 reads TGTGCCAGCAGTGGACAGGGGAAGGACAATCAGCCCCAGCATTTT. This gives the protein CASSGQGKDNQPQHF.

The chain uses TRBV5-4 and TRBJ1-1; 12 bases are shared with TRBD1. The CDR3 sequence is 17 residues long. Germline V CDR1 and CDR2: SGHNT, YYREEE (reference sequence). J was trimmed by 2 bases and V by 4 bases; bases with no gene match: 9. CDR3 loop: CASSPGQGARHNTEAFF. Written as DNA, the CDR3 is TGTGCCAGCAGCCCGGGACAGGGGGCTCGCCATAACACTGAAGCTTTCTTT. The full variable domain, rest sourced from reference TRBV5-4 and TRBJ1-1, is ETGVTQSPTHLIKTRGQQVTLRCSSQSGHNTVSWYQQALGQGPQFIFQYYREEENGRGNFPPRFSGLQFPNYSSELNVNALELDDSALYLCASSPGQGARHNTEAFFGQGTRLTVV.

This chain uses TRBV7-2 with TRBJ2-5; possibly TRBD2 for D (5 bases). The CDR3 spans 14 residues. CDR1 SGHTA and CDR2 FQGNSA come from the germline V gene. V lost 5 bases, J lost 5 bases, and 15 bases lay in between. Here the CDR3 reads CASSARWGAETQYF. CDR3 nucleotide sequence: TGTGCCAGCAGCGCCCGGTGGGGAGCTGAGACCCAGTACTTC.

The V and J genes are TRBV30 and TRBJ1-4; 7 bases align to TRBD1. This CDR3 has 16 residues. With V trimmed by 2 bases and J by 5 bases, 11 bases remained unmatched. The V gene's germline CDR1 is GTSNPN and CDR2 SVGIG (reference sequence). CDR3: CAWSFPTGSANEKLFF. The CDR3 nucleotides are TGTGCCTGGAGTTTCCCGACAGGGAGTGCCAATGAAAAACTGTTTTTT.

This rearrangement joins TRBV30 to TRBJ1-2; possibly TRBD1 for D (5 bases). Germline CDR1 is GTSNPN and CDR2 is SVGIG (reference sequence). V lost 5 bases to trimming and J lost 7 bases, with 8 bases between them. CDR3 length: 10 residues. The CDR3 bases are TGTGCCTGGGGGGGGAGTGGCTACACCTTC. Encoded protein: CAWGGSGYTF.

V and J are TRBV11-3 and TRBJ2-7, with D maybe TRBD1 (5 bases). Per the germline V gene, CDR1 is SGHNT and CDR2 is YENEEA. The length of the CDR3 is 14 residues. V shed 2 bases and J shed 8 bases, with 16 bases lying between them. CDR3 DNA: TGTGCCAGCAGCTTATCGGACATTAGTACGAAGCAGTACTTC. Protein: CASSLSDISTKQYF.

This clone was seen more than once but under ten times. J is TRBJ1-4 and V is TRBV18; the D is unclear. Trimming pared 3 bases from V and 0 bases from J, leaving 11 bases between. The length of the CDR3 is 16 residues. Germline values: CDR1 KGHSH, CDR2 LQKENI. The CDR3 loop is CASSPTGKATNEKLFF. CDR3 bases: TGTGCCAGCTCACCTACCGGTAAAGCAACTAATGAAAAACTGTTTTTT.

V is TRBV11-3 and J is TRBJ2-3, with TRBD2 matching over 9 bases. CDR1 is SGHNT and CDR2 is YENEEA in the germline V gene. The CDR3 extends over 16 amino acids. With V trimmed by 3 bases and J by 1 base, 5 bases remained unmatched. CDR3 nucleotide sequence: TGTGCCAGCAGCTTTCTCCAGCGGGAGGGCACAGATACGCAGTATTTT. Its translation: CASSFLQREGTDTQYF.

The chain has TRBV6-5 and TRBJ2-7, with D hard to call. The CDR3 is 14 residues long. CDR1 and CDR2 from the germline V gene are MNHEY and SVGAGI. Trimming pared 6 bases from V and 0 bases from J, leaving 12 bases between. CDR3 residues: CASRLLRDSYEQYF. CDR3 nucleotides: TGTGCCAGCAGACTCCTTCGTGACTCCTACGAGCAGTACTTC.